This TCR beta chain originates from a study of cytomegalovirus exposure and HLA in healthy donors. This CDR3 is built from 14 residues. The V gene end was trimmed by 4 bases and the J gene end by 9 bases; junction bases not matched to a gene: 3. Germline loops: CDR1 MNHEY, CDR2 SMNVEV (reference sequence). The PCR ran on 60 Vbeta and 13 Jbeta primers. The assay was immunoSEQ multiplex PCR, and TCRdb's table has in-frame clones only and misses some. Of some 200,000 clones in the sample, around 86% were seen once. The rearrangement uses TRBV27 and TRBJ2-1, with TRBD2 matching over 13 bases. The receptor was isolated from a young woman in good health and CMV-seronegative. Source material: PBMCs. CDR3 coding DNA: TGTGCCAGCAGTTGGACTAGCGGGAGCGTTGAGCAGTTCTTC. Translation: CASSWTSGSVEQFF.